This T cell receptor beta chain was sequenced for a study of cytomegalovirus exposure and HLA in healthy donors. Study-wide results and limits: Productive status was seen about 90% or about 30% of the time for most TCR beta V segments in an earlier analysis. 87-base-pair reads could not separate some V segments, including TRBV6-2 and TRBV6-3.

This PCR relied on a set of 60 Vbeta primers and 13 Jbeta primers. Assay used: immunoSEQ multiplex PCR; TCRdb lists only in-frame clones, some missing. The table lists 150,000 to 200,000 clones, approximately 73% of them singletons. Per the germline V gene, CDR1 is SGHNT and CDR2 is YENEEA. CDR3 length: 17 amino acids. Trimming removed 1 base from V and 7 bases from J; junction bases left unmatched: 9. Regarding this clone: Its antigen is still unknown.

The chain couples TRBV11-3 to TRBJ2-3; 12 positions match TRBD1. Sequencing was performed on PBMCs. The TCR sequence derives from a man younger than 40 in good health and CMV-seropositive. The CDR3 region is CASSLGSGTGGENTQYF. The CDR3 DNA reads TGTGCCAGCAGCTTAGGGTCTGGGACAGGGGGCGAAAATACGCAGTATTTT.